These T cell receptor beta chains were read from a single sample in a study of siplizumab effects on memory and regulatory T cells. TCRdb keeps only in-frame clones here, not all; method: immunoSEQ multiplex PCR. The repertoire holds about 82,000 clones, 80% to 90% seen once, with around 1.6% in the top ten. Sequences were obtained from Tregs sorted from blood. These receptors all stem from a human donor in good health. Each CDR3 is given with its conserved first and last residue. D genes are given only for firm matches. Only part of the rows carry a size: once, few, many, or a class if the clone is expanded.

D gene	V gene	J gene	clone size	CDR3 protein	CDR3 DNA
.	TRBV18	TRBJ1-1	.	CASSPSQREAFF	TGTGCCAGCTCACCTAGTCAACGAGAAGCTTTCTTT
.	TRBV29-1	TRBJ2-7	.	CSAGGGGEQYF	TGCAGCGCCGGTGGGGGCGGAGAGCAGTACTTC
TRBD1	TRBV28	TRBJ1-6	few	CASSPPRQGTGGNSPLHF	TGTGCCAGCAGCCCTCCTAGACAGGGGACGGGGGGTAATTCACCCCTCCACTTT
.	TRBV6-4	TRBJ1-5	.	CASSEVWTAGGQPQHF	TGTGCCAGCAGTGAGGTCTGGACGGCCGGGGGTCAGCCCCAGCATTTT
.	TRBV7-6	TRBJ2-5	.	CASSLGFVGEETQYF	TGTGCCAGCAGCTTAGGATTCGTAGGGGAAGAGACCCAGTACTTC
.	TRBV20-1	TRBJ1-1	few	CSAVAYTEAFF	TGCAGTGCCGTAGCGTACACTGAAGCTTTCTTT
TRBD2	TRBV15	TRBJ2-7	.	CATSRALAGADNEQYF	TGTGCCACCAGCAGAGCACTAGCGGGGGCCGATAACGAGCAGTACTTC
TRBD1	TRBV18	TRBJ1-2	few	CASSLGTDHYGYTF	TGTGCCAGCTCGCTCGGGACAGATCACTATGGCTACACCTTC
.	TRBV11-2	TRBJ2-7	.	CASSFRFGWEQYF	TGTGCCAGCAGCTTCCGATTCGGGTGGGAGCAGTACTTC
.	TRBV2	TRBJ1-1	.	CASKKAGQLNTEAFF	TGTGCCAGCAAGAAGGCTGGACAGTTGAACACTGAAGCTTTCTTT
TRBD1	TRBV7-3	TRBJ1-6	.	CASREGTAYSPLHF	TGTGCCAGCAGGGAAGGGACAGCTTATTCACCCCTCCACTTT
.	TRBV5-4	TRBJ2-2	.	CASFRWATSVTGELFF	TGTGCCAGCTTCCGCTGGGCGACTTCGGTCACCGGGGAGCTGTTTTTT
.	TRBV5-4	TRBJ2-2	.	CASSQGQLANTGELFF	TGTGCCAGCAGCCAAGGACAGCTAGCGAACACCGGGGAGCTGTTTTTT
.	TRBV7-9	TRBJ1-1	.	CASSFSAGNTEAFF	TGTGCCAGCAGCTTCAGTGCAGGAAACACTGAAGCTTTCTTT
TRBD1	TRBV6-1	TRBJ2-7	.	CASSVQGAIYEQYF	TGTGCCAGCAGTGTACAGGGGGCGATCTACGAGCAGTACTTC
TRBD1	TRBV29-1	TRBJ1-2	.	CSVGGTGAGYTF	TGCAGCGTTGGAGGGACAGGGGCTGGCTACACCTTC
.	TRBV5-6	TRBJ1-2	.	CASSYRPTNYGYTF	TGTGCCAGCAGTTACAGGCCCACTAACTATGGCTACACCTTC
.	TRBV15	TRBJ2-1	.	CATSRDLGAYNEQFF	TGTGCCACCAGCAGAGATCTGGGGGCCTACAATGAGCAGTTCTTC
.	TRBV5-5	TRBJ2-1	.	CASSLGRISVNEQFF	TGTGCCAGCAGTTTAGGGAGGATTAGTGTAAATGAGCAGTTCTTC
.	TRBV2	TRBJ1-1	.	CASSEGGWNTEAFF	TGTGCCAGCAGTGAGGGGGGGTGGAACACTGAAGCTTTCTTT
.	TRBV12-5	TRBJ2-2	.	CASGLVGDTGELFF	TGTGCTAGTGGTTTGGTAGGAGACACCGGGGAGCTGTTTTTT
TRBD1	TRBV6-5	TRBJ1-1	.	CASSYATGTGNTEAFF	TGTGCCAGCAGTTACGCAACCGGGACAGGGAACACTGAAGCTTTCTTT
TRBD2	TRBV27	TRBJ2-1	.	CASSQPILAGGPDEQFF	TGTGCCAGCAGTCAACCAATACTAGCGGGGGGGCCCGATGAGCAGTTCTTC
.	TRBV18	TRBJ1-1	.	CASSPRETEAFF	TGTGCCAGCTCACCAAGGGAGACTGAAGCTTTCTTT
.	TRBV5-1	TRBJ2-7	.	CASSDGEAYEQYF	TGCGCCAGCTCGGACGGGGAAGCCTACGAGCAGTACTTC
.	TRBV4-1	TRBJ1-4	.	CASSRSRRDFGTSEKLFF	TGCGCCAGCAGCCGATCTCGCAGGGATTTTGGAACGAGTGAAAAACTGTTTTTT
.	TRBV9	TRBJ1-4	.	CASSEPRGANEKLFF	TGTGCCAGCAGCGAACCCCGGGGGGCTAATGAAAAACTGTTTTTT
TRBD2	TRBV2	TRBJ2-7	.	CASRIGTSDPYEQYF	TGTGCCAGCAGAATCGGGACTAGCGATCCCTACGAGCAGTACTTC
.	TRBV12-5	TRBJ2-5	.	CASGLERGLSRETQYF	TGTGCTAGTGGTTTGGAACGGGGCCTTTCCCGGGAGACCCAGTACTTC
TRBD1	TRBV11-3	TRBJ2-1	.	CASSNPRDRGIHEQFF	TGTGCCAGCAGTAACCCCCGGGACAGGGGTATTCATGAGCAGTTCTTC
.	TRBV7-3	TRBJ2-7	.	CASSLFPSPYEQYF	TGTGCCAGCAGCTTATTCCCGTCCCCCTACGAGCAGTACTTC
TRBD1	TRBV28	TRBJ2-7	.	CASIKGQGAREQYF	TGTGCCAGCATCAAGGGACAGGGGGCTCGCGAGCAGTACTTC